Listed below are T cell receptor beta chains from one sample, sequenced in a study of OX40 agonist ivuxolimab in advanced cancers. Clones were read by immunoSEQ multiplex PCR, and TCRdb kept only the in-frame ones, dropping some. The sample has about 79,000 clones, approximately 88% seen once. The sequences come from CD4+ or CD8+ T cells sorted from blood, collected in a trial of the OX40 agonist ivuxolimab. The receptors derive from an adult with an advanced solid tumor such as melanoma, head and neck, liver or kidney cancer. CDR3s include the opening cysteine and the closing phenylalanine or tryptophan. Fields, in order: D gene, J gene, clone size, V gene, CDR3 DNA, CDR3 protein. D genes are given only for firm matches. Some rows mark clone size as missing; the rest say once, few, many or name a class of expanded clone.

- | TRBJ2-7 | - | TRBV5-6 | TGTGCCAGCAGCTCCCGAGCGCGACAGTCCTACGAGCAGTACTTC | CASSSRARQSYEQYF
- | TRBJ2-5 | - | TRBV27 | TGTGCCAGCAGTTTATCTGTAGGGGAGTGGGAGACCCAGTACTTC | CASSLSVGEWETQYF
- | TRBJ2-7 | once | TRBV7-8 | TGTGCCAGCAGCTATAGGACGGCCTACGAGCAGTACTTC | CASSYRTAYEQYF
- | TRBJ2-7 | - | TRBV7-8 | TGTGCCAGCAGGGTACAGGGAGGCGAGCAGTACTTC | CASRVQGGEQYF
- | TRBJ2-3 | - | TRBV7-3 | TGTGCCAGCAGCTTACGAGGGGTCCCAGATACGCAGTATTTT | CASSLRGVPDTQYF
- | TRBJ1-5 | - | TRBV21-1 | TGTGCCAGCAGCAAAGGGGCAGGGGATTTCCTAAGTGCCAATCAGCCCCAGCATTTT | CASSKGAGDFLSANQPQHF
TRBD2 | TRBJ2-5 | - | TRBV2 | TGTGCCAGCAAGAGCTCGGGAGGGCTTCAAGAGACCCAGTACTTC | CASKSSGGLQETQYF
TRBD2 | TRBJ2-7 | - | TRBV4-1 | TGCGCCAGCAGCCCCGAGGGACTAGCCGACGAGCAGTACTTC | CASSPEGLADEQYF
TRBD1 | TRBJ1-1 | - | TRBV7-9 | TGTGCCATTACGAGGGGGACAGGGGGCACTGAAGCTTTCTTT | CAITRGTGGTEAFF
- | TRBJ1-2 | - | TRBV19 | TGTGCCGGGGTCAAGGGGAGGTTCTATGGCTACACCTTC | CAGVKGRFYGYTF
TRBD1 | TRBJ2-7 | - | TRBV11-3 | TGTGCCAGCAGCCCCCCCCGGGACAGGTGGGAGCAGTACTTC | CASSPPRDRWEQYF
- | TRBJ2-1 | - | TRBV18 | TGTGCCAGCTCACCAGATCCACGGCTCGCTTACAATGAGCAGTTCTTC | CASSPDPRLAYNEQFF
- | TRBJ2-7 | - | TRBV7-6 | TGTGCCAGCAGCTATAGCGAGACCTACGAGCAGTACTTC | CASSYSETYEQYF
- | TRBJ2-3 | - | TRBV5-4 | TGTGCCAGCAGTTTGGTCGGAAGCACAGATACGCAGTATTTT | CASSLVGSTDTQYF
TRBD2 | TRBJ2-7 | - | TRBV4-1 | TGCGCCAGCAGCCGAACCGGGACGACTAGCGGGAGCGACGAGCAGTACTTC | CASSRTGTTSGSDEQYF
TRBD1 | TRBJ2-5 | - | TRBV5-6 | TGTGCCAGCAGCTTGCAACAGGGGGCAGAGACCCAGTACTTC | CASSLQQGAETQYF
- | TRBJ2-3 | - | TRBV21-1 | TGTGCCAGCAGCAAAGATTTACGCGTCCCAGATACGCAGTATTTT | CASSKDLRVPDTQYF
- | TRBJ2-5 | - | TRBV11-3 | TGTGCCAGCAGCCCACACGGAGAGACCCAGTACTTC | CASSPHGETQYF
- | TRBJ2-7 | - | TRBV5-1 | TGCGCCAGCAGTCTGGGACCCGGGACGGGCCAGTCCTACGAGCAGTACTTC | CASSLGPGTGQSYEQYF
- | TRBJ1-5 | - | TRBV6-6 | TGTGCCAGCGCAAGACCGGGACCCAGGGCTCAGCCCCAGCATTTT | CASARPGPRAQPQHF
TRBD1 | TRBJ2-7 | - | TRBV10-3 | TGTGCCATCAGTAGGGGACAGGGCCATCCCTACGAGCAGTACTTC | CAISRGQGHPYEQYF
TRBD1 | TRBJ2-7 | - | TRBV12-5 | TGTGCTAGTGGACCGGGACAGGGGTTGAACGAGCAGTACTTC | CASGPGQGLNEQYF
TRBD1 | TRBJ1-6 | - | TRBV19 | TGTGCCAGTAGTATGCTCGTACAGGGGGCACGTAATTCACCCCTCCACTTT | CASSMLVQGARNSPLHF
TRBD1 | TRBJ2-7 | - | TRBV9 | TGTGCCAGCAGCCTTGGGACAGGGGGTTACGAGCAGTACTTC | CASSLGTGGYEQYF
- | TRBJ1-1 | - | TRBV28 | TGTGCCAGCAACCGGGAAGGTAAAGGTGAAGCTTTCTTT | CASNREGKGEAFF
- | TRBJ2-3 | - | TRBV5-1 | TGCGCCAGCAGCTTGGGGGGAGCAGGTAGCACAGATACGCAGTATTTT | CASSLGGAGSTDTQYF
- | TRBJ2-5 | - | TRBV19 | TGTGCCAGTAGTATCGGGACTCTCTTTGGAGAGACCCAGTACTTC | CASSIGTLFGETQYF
- | TRBJ2-7 | - | TRBV5-6 | TGTGCCAGCAGCTCCCTGGCCTACGAGCAGTACTTC | CASSSLAYEQYF
- | TRBJ2-1 | - | TRBV5-5 | TGTGCCAGCAGCTTGTCGGCGGAGCAGTTCTTC | CASSLSAEQFF
- | TRBJ1-2 | once | TRBV9 | TGTGCCAGCAGCGTAGGACATGGCTACACCTTC | CASSVGHGYTF
- | TRBJ1-1 | - | TRBV7-9 | TGTGCCAGCAGCTTAGTTACAGGTCCGAACACTGAAGCTTTCTTT | CASSLVTGPNTEAFF